This TCR beta chain originates from a study of shared clonotypes between healthy human individuals. The method was immunoSEQ multiplex PCR; TCRdb's version includes in-frame clones alone and lacks a portion of them. The repertoire has hundreds of thousands of clones, 90% to 96% of them found once; the top ten carry roughly 0.06%. The sequence came from a woman younger than 45 in good health. Input material: naive CD4+ T cells sorted from blood. Subset indicated: CD45RA+ positively selected.

The CDR3 spells CASSSRFRDKIYEQYF. The CDR3 DNA reads TGTGCCAGCAGTTCCCGTTTCCGGGACAAAATCTACGAGCAGTACTTC. The chain recombines TRBV27 with TRBJ2-7, with D possibly TRBD1 on 6 matching bases. V lost 4 bases, J lost 3 bases, and 19 bases lay in between. The CDR3 has 16 residues. The germline V gene encodes CDR1 MNHEY and CDR2 SMNVEV (reference sequence).